Following are 13 T cell receptor beta chains from one sample sequenced in a study of shared clonotypes between healthy human individuals (dated by TCRdb to 2020 to 2021). Preparation of the library involved the immunoSEQ multiplex PCR assay. TCRdb took this table from immuneACCESS and kept in-frame rearrangements with V and J called. Such tables lack part of the clones; where checked against another copy, unresolved V genes explain under half of the gap, and the rest is unexplained. For this sample there are approximately 1,500,000 clones; under 99% appear just once. The top ten clones comprise approximately 0.45% of the sample. Sequencing was done on a sample of naive CD4+ T cells sorted from blood. Explained via the paper, the cell subset or site label denotes: CD45RA+ positively selected. All receptors come from a man in his thirties or forties in good health.

This sequence joins TRBV13 and TRBJ2-5; possibly TRBD2 for D (5 bases). The CDR3 is 13 amino acids. The germline V gene has CDR1 PRHDT and CDR2 FYEKMQ (reference sequence). V was trimmed by 4 bases and J by 9 bases, leaving 15 bases between them. CDR3 residues: CASSSQGWRAQYF. The DNA of the CDR3 is TGTGCCAGCAGCTCCCAAGGGTGGCGGGCCCAGTACTTC.

This clone has just one count. The chain joins TRBV2 to TRBJ2-1, with D maybe TRBD1 (5 bases). This CDR3 comprises 15 residues. Trimming removed 7 bases at V and 4 bases at J, with 17 bases between. Germline V lookup: CDR1 SNHLY, CDR2 FYNNEI. The CDR3 loop is CASNDRPDKYNEQFF. CDR3 coding DNA: TGTGCCAGCAACGACAGACCCGATAAGTACAATGAGCAGTTCTTC.

This chain joins TRBV19 and TRBJ1-5, with 9 nucleotides matching TRBD1. Unmatched junction bases numbered 17, after V lost 7 bases and J lost 7 bases. The CDR3 covers 17 residues. The germline gives CDR1 LNHDA, CDR2 SQIVND (reference sequence). Here the CDR3 reads CASTGARTGGLWQPQHF. DNA for the CDR3: TGTGCCAGTACGGGGGCCCGCACAGGGGGCCTATGGCAGCCCCAGCATTTT.

This clone was seen a single time. The genes are TRBV6-5 and TRBJ2-5; TRBD2 might be the D (5 bases). CDR1 MNHEY and CDR2 SVGAGI come from the germline V gene. Trimming cost V 4 bases and J 7 bases, with 13 bases left between them. CDR3 length: 13 residues. The CDR3, as DNA: TGTGCCAGCAGTTCCGGGGTCAAGGGGACCCAGTACTTC. This encodes CASSSGVKGTQYF.

J is TRBJ1-3 and V is TRBV14, with a possible D match to TRBD1 (5 bases). The CDR3 runs to 16 residues. Trimming cost V 5 bases and J 2 bases, with 16 bases left between them. Germline values: CDR1 SGHDN, CDR2 FVKESK. The CDR3 DNA reads as TGTGCCAGCAGCTGGGACCGGGCCTCAACTGGAAACACCATATATTTT. Its protein is CASSWDRASTGNTIYF.

The V call is TRBV15, the J call TRBJ1-1; TRBD1 is a possible D gene (5 bases). V was shortened by 5 bases and J by 5 bases, with 15 bases between the two germline ends. The germline V gene encodes CDR1 LNHNV and CDR2 YYDKDF (reference sequence). This CDR3 has 14 amino acids. The CDR3 DNA sequence: TGTGCCACCAGCCGGGAAAGGGGAGGGACTGAAGCTTTCTTT. Residues: CATSRERGGTEAFF. Full variable domain (rest looked up from reference TRBV15 and TRBJ1-1): DAMVIQNPRYQVTQFGKPVTLSCSQTLNHNVMYWYQQKSSQAPKLLFHYYDKDFNNEADTPDNFQSRRPNTSFCFLDIRSPGLGDTAMYLCATSRERGGTEAFFGQGTRLTVV.

This chain connects TRBV10-3 to TRBJ1-3; maybe TRBD1 (6 bases). Germline CDR1 and CDR2: ENHRY and SYGVKD. V shed 11 bases and J shed 0 bases, with 20 bases lying between them. The CDR3 has 16 amino acids. The CDR3 DNA is TGTGCCTCTTCGACGGGGGCCGCCGACTCTGGAAACACCATATATTTT. This codes for CASSTGAADSGNTIYF.

This chain joins TRBV5-4 and TRBJ1-3; D unresolved. V lost 4 bases, J lost 0 bases, and 11 bases lay in between. This CDR3 spans 15 amino acids. CDR1 is SGHNT and CDR2 is YYREEE in the germline V gene (reference sequence). The CDR3: CASSDGSGSGNTIYF. CDR3 DNA: TGTGCCAGCAGCGATGGGAGTGGCTCTGGAAACACCATATATTTT.

This rearrangement joins TRBV6-6 to TRBJ2-1; 10 bases are shared with TRBD1. This CDR3 has 15 residues. Germline-derived CDR1 and CDR2 are MNHNY and SVGAGI (reference sequence). V lost 4 bases to trimming and J lost 7 bases; unmatched junction nucleotides: 7. The DNA of the CDR3 is TGTGCCAGCAGTTCCGGGACAGGGGTATTGAATGAGCAGTTCTTC. This sequence encodes CASSSGTGVLNEQFF.

The rearrangement uses TRBV20-1 and TRBJ2-5; perhaps TRBD2 as D (5 bases). The length of the CDR3 is 11 residues. The germline CDR1 and CDR2 sequences are DFQATT and SNEGSKA (reference sequence). CDR3 sequence (DNA): TGCAGGCCCTCGGGGCAAGAGACCCAGTACTTC. Translating it yields CRPSGQETQYF.

This chain connects TRBV18 to TRBJ2-2; possibly TRBD1 for D (6 bases). Trimming took off 1 base at V and 1 base at J, with 16 bases between the two ends. The CDR3 runs to 18 residues. CDR1 and CDR2 from the germline V gene are KGHSH and LQKENI. CDR3 residues: CASSPLNQGTLNTGELFF. The CDR3 region has the DNA TGTGCCAGCTCACCACTAAATCAGGGGACACTGAACACCGGGGAGCTGTTTTTT.

The chain recombines TRBV30 with TRBJ2-3, with 8 positions matching TRBD2. Germline CDR1 reads GTSNPN; CDR2 reads SVGIG (reference sequence). The CDR3 spans 14 residues. The junction had 7 bases not matched to a gene; V was cut back by 4 bases and J by 4 bases. CDR3: CAWTRASGPDTQYF. The CDR3 bases are TGTGCCTGGACTCGGGCTAGCGGGCCAGATACGCAGTATTTT. Using reference TRBV30 and TRBJ2-3 for the parts outside the CDR3, the full variable domain is SQTIHQWPATLVQPVGSPLSLECTVEGTSNPNLYWYRQAAGRGLQLLFYSVGIGQISSEVPQNLSASRPQDRQFILSSKKLLLSDSGFYLCAWTRASGPDTQYFGPGTRLTVL.

This chain links TRBV5-1 with TRBJ2-5, with a tentative D call TRBD1 (6 bases). The germline V gene encodes CDR1 SGHRS and CDR2 YFSETQ. V was cut by 1 base and J by 0 bases, with 7 bases left in between. This CDR3 has 14 residues. In DNA, the CDR3 is TGCGCCAGCAGCTTGAGGGGGAACCAAGAGACCCAGTACTTC. This codes for CASSLRGNQETQYF.